This T cell receptor beta chain derives from a study of Graves' ophthalmopathy and Graves' hyperthyroidism. Study-wide points: Among thyroid clonotypes expanded above 0.001 frequency, most also appeared in blood.

Note on this clonotype: Antigen: not known.

CDR3 regions of TCR beta were amplified from RNA transcripts. The first-round RT-PCR employed HTBI primers together with the Qiagen OneStep RT-PCR kit. A multiplex PCR was then performed as the second round. TCRdb reprocessed the multiplex PCR reads via MiXCR and lists one record per CDR3 protein. Found here are around 670,000 distinct CDR3 sequences, about 44% of them singletons; the top ten hold 40% to 55%. V was clipped by 6 bases and J by 2 bases; unmatched bases: 7. The CDR3 length is 14 residues. Per germline, CDR1 SQVTM and CDR2 ANQGSEA. The sequencing input was peripheral blood. This receptor was obtained from an adult man with Graves' ophthalmopathy. This chain links TRBV29-1 with TRBJ2-7; TRBD1 agrees at 10 bases. The CDR3 DNA sequence: TGCAGCGTGGAATTTGGGACAGGGGCCTACGAGCAGTACTTC. Its translation: CSVEFGTGAYEQYF.